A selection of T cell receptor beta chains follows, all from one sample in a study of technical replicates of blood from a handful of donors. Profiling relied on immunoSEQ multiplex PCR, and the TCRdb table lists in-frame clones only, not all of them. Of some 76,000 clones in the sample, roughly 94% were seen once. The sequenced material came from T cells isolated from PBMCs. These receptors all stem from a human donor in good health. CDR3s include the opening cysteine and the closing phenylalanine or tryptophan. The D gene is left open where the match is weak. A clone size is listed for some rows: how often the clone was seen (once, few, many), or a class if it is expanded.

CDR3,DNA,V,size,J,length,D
CASSYGVNEKLFF,TGTGCCAGCAGCTATGGAGTTAATGAAAAACTGTTTTTT,TRBV9,-,TRBJ1-4,13,-
CASRTSEGSYEQYF,TGTGCCAGCAGGACCTCGGAGGGCTCCTACGAGCAGTACTTC,TRBV6-6,once,TRBJ2-7,14,-
CASSPGGNGETQYF,TGTGCCAGCAGCCCGGGCGGGAACGGGGAGACCCAGTACTTC,TRBV9,-,TRBJ2-5,14,-
CASSGGPTSSYEQYF,TGTGCCAGCAGTGGCGGGCCCACGAGCTCCTACGAGCAGTACTTC,TRBV25-1,-,TRBJ2-7,15,-
CSTEDRFVSKWDTEAFF,TGCAGCACCGAAGACAGGTTCGTTTCCAAATGGGACACTGAAGCTTTCTTT,TRBV29-1,-,TRBJ1-1,17,-
CAIKGGSRTYEQYF,TGTGCCATCAAGGGCGGGAGTAGGACCTACGAGCAGTACTTC,TRBV10-3,-,TRBJ2-7,14,TRBD2
CASTNGGLDYGYTF,TGTGCCAGCACTAACGGGGGGTTGGACTATGGCTACACCTTC,TRBV28,-,TRBJ1-2,14,-
CASSFETGYTEAFF,TGTGCCAGCAGCTTCGAAACAGGGTACACTGAAGCTTTCTTT,TRBV5-6,-,TRBJ1-1,14,-
CASGTGNQPQHF,TGTGCCTCCGGGACAGGCAATCAGCCCCAGCATTTT,TRBV30,once,TRBJ1-5,12,TRBD1
CAIEGARGTEAFF,TGTGCCATAGAGGGGGCTAGGGGCACTGAAGCTTTCTTT,TRBV10-3,-,TRBJ1-1,13,TRBD1
CASSPGADTQYF,TGTGCCAGCAGCCCGGGGGCAGATACGCAGTATTTT,TRBV6-5,-,TRBJ2-3,12,-
CAWSRAGANVLTF,TGTGCCTGGAGCAGGGCTGGGGCCAACGTCCTGACTTTC,TRBV30,-,TRBJ2-6,13,-
CASSSTLGTGAYEQYF,TGCGCCAGCAGCTCGACACTCGGGACAGGAGCCTACGAGCAGTACTTC,TRBV5-1,-,TRBJ2-7,16,TRBD1
CASSRQGGEAFF,TGTGCCAGCTCACGTCAGGGTGGTGAAGCTTTCTTT,TRBV18,-,TRBJ1-1,12,-
CASSLTGRSNQPQHF,TGTGCCAGCAGTTTAACAGGGCGGAGCAATCAGCCCCAGCATTTT,TRBV27,-,TRBJ1-5,15,-
CASSHDTSGGKQQFF,TGCGCCAGCAGCCACGATACTAGCGGGGGGAAACAGCAGTTCTTC,TRBV4-3,-,TRBJ2-1,15,TRBD2
CASKTFLGGNNEQFF,TGTGCCAGCAAAACCTTCCTCGGGGGGAACAATGAGCAGTTCTTC,TRBV6-1,-,TRBJ2-1,15,TRBD2
CASSPTTGGYGYTF,TGTGCCAGCTCACCTACAACAGGGGGCTATGGCTACACCTTC,TRBV18,-,TRBJ1-2,14,TRBD1
CASSLRQNGELFF,TGTGCCAGCAGCTTGAGGCAGAACGGGGAGCTGTTTTTT,TRBV7-8,-,TRBJ2-2,13,-
CASSLSRAGEQFF,TGTGCCAGCAGCTTATCGCGGGCGGGTGAGCAGTTCTTC,TRBV7-9,once,TRBJ2-1,13,-
CASSLGRGWGEAFF,TGTGCCAGCAGCTTAGGACGGGGATGGGGTGAAGCTTTCTTT,TRBV7-2,-,TRBJ1-1,14,-
CASSQIITGGYTF,TGTGCCAGCAGCCAAATAATAACAGGCGGCTACACCTTC,TRBV14,few,TRBJ1-2,13,-
CASSSRTSGRLDNEQFF,TGCGCCAGCAGCTCTAGGACTAGCGGGAGGCTCGACAATGAGCAGTTCTTC,TRBV5-1,few,TRBJ2-1,17,TRBD2
CASGIALDYEQYF,TGTGCCAGCGGCATAGCCTTGGACTACGAGCAGTACTTC,TRBV25-1,-,TRBJ2-7,13,-
CASSLGGDSSYEQYF,TGTGCCAGCAGCTTAGGTGGGGACAGCTCCTACGAGCAGTACTTC,TRBV11-2,-,TRBJ2-7,15,TRBD1
CAWSEAGGAYNEQFF,TGTGCCTGGAGTGAGGCGGGAGGAGCCTACAATGAGCAGTTCTTC,TRBV30,-,TRBJ2-1,15,TRBD2
CASSFTGSPYEQYF,TGTGCCAGCAGCTTCACAGGGTCCCCCTACGAGCAGTACTTC,TRBV7-3,-,TRBJ2-7,14,-
CASSWYSGTGLVDQPQHF,TGTGCCAGCAGCTGGTACTCCGGGACAGGGCTCGTCGATCAGCCCCAGCATTTT,TRBV5-6,-,TRBJ1-5,18,TRBD1
CASRGLQTPLHEQYF,TGTGCCAGCAGGGGACTTCAGACTCCTCTCCACGAGCAGTACTTC,TRBV27,-,TRBJ2-7,15,-